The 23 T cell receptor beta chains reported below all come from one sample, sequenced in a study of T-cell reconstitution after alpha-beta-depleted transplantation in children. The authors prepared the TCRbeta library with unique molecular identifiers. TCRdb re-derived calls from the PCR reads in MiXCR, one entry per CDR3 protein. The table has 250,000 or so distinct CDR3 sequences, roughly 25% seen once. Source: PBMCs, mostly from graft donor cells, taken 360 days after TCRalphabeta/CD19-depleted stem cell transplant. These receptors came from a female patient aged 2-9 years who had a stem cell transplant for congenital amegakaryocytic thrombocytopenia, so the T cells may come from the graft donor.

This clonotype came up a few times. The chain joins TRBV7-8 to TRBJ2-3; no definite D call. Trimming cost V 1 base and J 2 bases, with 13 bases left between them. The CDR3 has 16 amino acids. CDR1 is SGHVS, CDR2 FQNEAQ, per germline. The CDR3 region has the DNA TGTGCCAGCAGCTTAGTAGTTGCTGGCTTCACAGATACGCAGTATTTT. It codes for CASSLVVAGFTDTQYF.

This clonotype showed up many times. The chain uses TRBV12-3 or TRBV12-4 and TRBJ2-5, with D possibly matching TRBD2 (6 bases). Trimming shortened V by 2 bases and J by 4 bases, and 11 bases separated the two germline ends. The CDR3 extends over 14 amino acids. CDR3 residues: CASSLSGRSETQYF. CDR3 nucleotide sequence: TGTGCCAGCAGTTTATCAGGGAGGTCAGAGACCCAGTACTTC.

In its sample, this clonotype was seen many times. The CDR3 DNA reads TGCAGTGCAAGACAGCACTACGAGCAGTACTTC. Its translation is CSARQHYEQYF. The rearrangement uses TRBV20-1 and TRBJ2-7, with D possibly TRBD1 on 5 matching bases. The V gene's germline CDR1 is DFQATT and CDR2 SNEGSKA (reference sequence). Between the trimmed V and J ends, which lost 6 bases and 3 bases, there was a span of 9 bases. The CDR3 length is 11 residues.

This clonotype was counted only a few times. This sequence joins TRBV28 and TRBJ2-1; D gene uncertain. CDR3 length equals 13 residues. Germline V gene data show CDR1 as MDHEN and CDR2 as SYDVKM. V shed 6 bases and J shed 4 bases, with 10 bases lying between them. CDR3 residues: CASSPLTYNEQFF. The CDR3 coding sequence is TGTGCCAGCAGCCCGCTGACATACAATGAGCAGTTCTTC.

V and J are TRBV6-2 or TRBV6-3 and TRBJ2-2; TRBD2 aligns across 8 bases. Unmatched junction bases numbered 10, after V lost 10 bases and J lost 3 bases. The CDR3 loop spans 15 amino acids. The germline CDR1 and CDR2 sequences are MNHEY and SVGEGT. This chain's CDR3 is CAIYAREGDTGELFF. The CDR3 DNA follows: TGTGCCATCTACGCACGGGAGGGGGACACCGGGGAGCTGTTTTTT.

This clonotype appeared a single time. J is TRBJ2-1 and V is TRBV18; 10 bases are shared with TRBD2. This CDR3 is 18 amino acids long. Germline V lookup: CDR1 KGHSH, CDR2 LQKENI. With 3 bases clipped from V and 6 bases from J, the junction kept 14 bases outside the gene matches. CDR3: CASSPRYLTSGLSNEQFF. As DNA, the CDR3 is TGTGCCAGCTCACCCCGATACCTGACTAGCGGGCTTAGCAATGAGCAGTTCTTC.

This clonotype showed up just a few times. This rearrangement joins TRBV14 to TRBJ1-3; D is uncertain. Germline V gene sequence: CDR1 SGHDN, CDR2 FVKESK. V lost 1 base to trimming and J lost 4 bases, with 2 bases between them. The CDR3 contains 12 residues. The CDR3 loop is CASSQGGNTIYF. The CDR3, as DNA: TGTGCCAGCAGCCAAGGGGGAAACACCATATATTTT.

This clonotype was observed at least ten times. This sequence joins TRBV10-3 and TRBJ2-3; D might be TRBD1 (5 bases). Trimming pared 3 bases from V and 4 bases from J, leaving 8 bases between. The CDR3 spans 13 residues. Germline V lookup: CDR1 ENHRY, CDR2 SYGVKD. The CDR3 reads CAISEAGSDTQYF. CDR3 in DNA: TGTGCCATCAGTGAAGCAGGGTCAGATACGCAGTATTTT.

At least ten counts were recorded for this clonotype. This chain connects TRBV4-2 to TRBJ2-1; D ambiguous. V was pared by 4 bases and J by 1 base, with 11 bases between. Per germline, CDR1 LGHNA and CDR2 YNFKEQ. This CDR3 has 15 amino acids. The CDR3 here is CASSRERISYNEQFF. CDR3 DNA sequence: TGTGCCAGCAGCCGCGAACGGATTTCCTACAATGAGCAGTTCTTC.

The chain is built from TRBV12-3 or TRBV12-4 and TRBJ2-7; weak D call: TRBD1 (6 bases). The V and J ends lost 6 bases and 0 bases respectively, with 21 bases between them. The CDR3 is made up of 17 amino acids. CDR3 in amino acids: CASSSSPRDKISYEQYF. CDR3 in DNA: TGTGCCAGCAGCTCGTCCCCCAGGGACAAGATCTCCTACGAGCAGTACTTC.

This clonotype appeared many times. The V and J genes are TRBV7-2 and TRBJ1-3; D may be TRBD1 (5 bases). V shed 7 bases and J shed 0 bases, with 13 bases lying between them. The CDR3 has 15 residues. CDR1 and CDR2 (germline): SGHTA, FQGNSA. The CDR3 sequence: CASIQGVNSGNTIYF. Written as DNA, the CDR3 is TGTGCCAGCATCCAAGGGGTCAACTCTGGAAACACCATATATTTT. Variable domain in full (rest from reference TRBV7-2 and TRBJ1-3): GAGVSQSPSNKVTEKGKDVELRCDPISGHTALYWYRQSLGQGLEFLIYFQGNSAPDKSGLPSDRFSAERTGGSVSTLTIQRTQQEDSAVYLCASIQGVNSGNTIYFGEGSWLTVV.

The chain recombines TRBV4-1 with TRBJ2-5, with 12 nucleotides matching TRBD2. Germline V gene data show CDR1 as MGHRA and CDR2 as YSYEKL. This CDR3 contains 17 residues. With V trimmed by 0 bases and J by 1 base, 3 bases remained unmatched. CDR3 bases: TGCGCCAGCAGCCAAGATAAACTAGCGGGAGGCCAAGAGACCCAGTACTTC. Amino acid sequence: CASSQDKLAGGQETQYF.

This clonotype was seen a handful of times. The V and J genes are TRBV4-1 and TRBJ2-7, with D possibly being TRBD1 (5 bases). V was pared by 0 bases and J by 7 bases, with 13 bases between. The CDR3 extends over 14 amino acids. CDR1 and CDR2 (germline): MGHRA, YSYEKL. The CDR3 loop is CASSQDRVKYEQYF. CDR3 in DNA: TGCGCCAGCAGCCAAGACAGGGTTAAGTATGAGCAGTACTTC.

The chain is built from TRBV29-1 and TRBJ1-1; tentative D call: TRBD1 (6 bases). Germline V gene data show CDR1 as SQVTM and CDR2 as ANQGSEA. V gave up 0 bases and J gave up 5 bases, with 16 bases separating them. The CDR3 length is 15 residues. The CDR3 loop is CSVEDSGRGRTEAFF. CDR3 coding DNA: TGCAGCGTTGAAGATTCTGGCAGGGGCCGTACTGAAGCTTTCTTT.

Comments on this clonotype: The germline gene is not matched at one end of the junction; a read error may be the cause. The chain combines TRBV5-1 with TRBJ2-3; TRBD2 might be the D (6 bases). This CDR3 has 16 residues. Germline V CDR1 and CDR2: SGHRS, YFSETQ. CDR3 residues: CASSLGTRTSTDTKYF. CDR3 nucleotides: TGCGCCAGCAGCTTGGGGACCAGAACTAGCACAGATACGAAGTATTTT.

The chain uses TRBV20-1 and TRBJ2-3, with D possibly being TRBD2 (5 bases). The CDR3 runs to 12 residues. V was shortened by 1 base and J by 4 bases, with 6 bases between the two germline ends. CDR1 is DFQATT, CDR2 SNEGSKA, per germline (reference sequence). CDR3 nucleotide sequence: TGCAGTGCTAGAGCGGACTCAGATACGCAGTATTTT. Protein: CSARADSDTQYF.

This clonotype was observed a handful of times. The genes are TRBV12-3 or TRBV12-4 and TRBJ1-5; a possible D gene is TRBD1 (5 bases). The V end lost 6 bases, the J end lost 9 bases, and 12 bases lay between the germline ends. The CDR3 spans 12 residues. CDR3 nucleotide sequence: TGTGCCAGCAGGGGTTGGGGGGGGCCCCAGCATTTT. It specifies CASRGWGGPQHF.

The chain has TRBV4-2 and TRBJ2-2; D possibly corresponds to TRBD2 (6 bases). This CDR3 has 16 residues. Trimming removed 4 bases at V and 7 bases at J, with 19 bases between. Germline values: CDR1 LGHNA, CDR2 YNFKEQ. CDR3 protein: CASSPERTGVGGELFF. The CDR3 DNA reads TGTGCCAGCAGCCCGGAGCGGACGGGGGTGGGCGGGGAGCTGTTTTTT.

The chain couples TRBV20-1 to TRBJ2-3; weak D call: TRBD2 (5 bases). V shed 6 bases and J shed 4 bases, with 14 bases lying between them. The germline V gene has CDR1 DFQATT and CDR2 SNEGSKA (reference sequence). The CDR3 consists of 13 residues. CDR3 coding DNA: TGCAGTGCGCCTGCTAGGCGGGCAGATACGCAGTATTTT. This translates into CSAPARRADTQYF.

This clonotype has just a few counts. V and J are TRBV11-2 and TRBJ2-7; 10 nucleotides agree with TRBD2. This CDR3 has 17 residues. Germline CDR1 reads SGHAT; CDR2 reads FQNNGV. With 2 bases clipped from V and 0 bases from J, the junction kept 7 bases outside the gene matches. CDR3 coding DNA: TGTGCCAGCAGCTTACCACTTAGGACTAGCGGCTCCTACGAGCAGTACTTC. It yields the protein CASSLPLRTSGSYEQYF.

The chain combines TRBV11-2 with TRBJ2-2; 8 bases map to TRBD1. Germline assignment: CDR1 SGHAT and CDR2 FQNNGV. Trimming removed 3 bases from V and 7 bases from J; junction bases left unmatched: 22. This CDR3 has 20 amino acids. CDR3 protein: CASSFVPGQDTNSAGGELFF. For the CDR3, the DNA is TGTGCCAGCAGCTTCGTCCCGGGACAGGACACAAATTCGGCAGGCGGGGAGCTGTTTTTT.

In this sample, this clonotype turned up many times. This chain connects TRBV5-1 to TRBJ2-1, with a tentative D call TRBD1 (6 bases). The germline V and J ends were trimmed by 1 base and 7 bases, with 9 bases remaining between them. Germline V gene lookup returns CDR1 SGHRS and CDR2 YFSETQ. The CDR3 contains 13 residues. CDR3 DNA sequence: TGCGCCAGCAGCTTGTCCAGGGGTAATGAGCAGTTCTTC. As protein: CASSLSRGNEQFF.

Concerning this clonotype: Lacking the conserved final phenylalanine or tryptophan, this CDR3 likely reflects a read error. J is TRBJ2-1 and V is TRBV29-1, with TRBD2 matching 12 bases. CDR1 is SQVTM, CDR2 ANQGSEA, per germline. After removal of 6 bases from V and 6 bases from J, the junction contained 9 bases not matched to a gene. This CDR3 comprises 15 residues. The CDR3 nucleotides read TGCAGCGTGCACGACCCGGGACTAGCGGGCAATGAGCAGTTCTTA. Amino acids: CSVHDPGLAGNEQFL.